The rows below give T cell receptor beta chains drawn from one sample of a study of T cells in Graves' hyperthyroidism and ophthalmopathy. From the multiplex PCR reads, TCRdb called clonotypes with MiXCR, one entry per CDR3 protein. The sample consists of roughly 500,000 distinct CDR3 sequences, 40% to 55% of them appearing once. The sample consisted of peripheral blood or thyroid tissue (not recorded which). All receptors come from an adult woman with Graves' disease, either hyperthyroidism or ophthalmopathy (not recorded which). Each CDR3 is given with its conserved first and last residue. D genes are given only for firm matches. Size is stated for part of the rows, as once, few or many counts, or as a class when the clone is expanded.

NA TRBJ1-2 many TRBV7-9 TGTGCCAGCAGCTTGACAGTTGCTGATCGTTATGGCTACACCTTC CASSLTVADRYGYTF
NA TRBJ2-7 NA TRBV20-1 TGCAGTGCACTTTTCTCCACCGAGCAGTACTTC CSALFSTEQYF
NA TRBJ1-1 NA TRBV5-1 TGCGCCAGCAGCTTGGTAACGGGTGCGGCTGAAGCTTTCTTT CASSLVTGAAEAFF
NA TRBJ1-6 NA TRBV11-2 TGTGCCAGCACCGAACATAGGCAGGGGAATTCACCCCTCCACTTT CASTEHRQGNSPLHF
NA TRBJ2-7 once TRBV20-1 TGCAGTGCTAGAGATCAGGGGCAGGCCTCCTACGAGCAGTACTTC CSARDQGQASYEQYF
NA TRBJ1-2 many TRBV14 TGTGCCAGCAGCCAAGATAGGTTCACTTACTATGGCTACACCTTC CASSQDRFTYYGYTF
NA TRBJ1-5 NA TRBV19 TGTGCCAGCAGCCAAGAAGGGGTTAATCAGCCCCAGCATTTT CASSQEGVNQPQHF
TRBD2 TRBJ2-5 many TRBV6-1 TGTGCCAGCAGGGAGGGACTAGCGGGATTACAAGAGACCCAGTACTTC CASREGLAGLQETQYF
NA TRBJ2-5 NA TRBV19 TGTGCCACCCGTGACGGGCGGTTGGAGACCCAGTACTTC CATRDGRLETQYF
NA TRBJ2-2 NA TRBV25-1 TGTGCCACCAGTGACAGCGGGACAGAAAACACCGGGGAGCTGTTTTTT CATSDSGTENTGELFF
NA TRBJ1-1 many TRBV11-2 TGTGCCAGCAGTTCCCTAAGGCGGGGGAGGTTCACTGAAGCTTTCTTT CASSSLRRGRFTEAFF
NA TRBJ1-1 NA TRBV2 TGTGCCAGCAGTGGGGACGGTAAGAACACTGAAGCTTTCTTT CASSGDGKNTEAFF
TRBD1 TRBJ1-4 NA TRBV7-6 TGTGCCAGCAGCTTATTAGGGGGCGGTGAAAAACTGTTTTTT CASSLLGGGEKLFF
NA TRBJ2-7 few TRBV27 TGTGCCAGCAAACCTGACAGGATGTTTGGTGACGAGCAGTACTTC CASKPDRMFGDEQYF
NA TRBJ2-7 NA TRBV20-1 TGCAGTGCTAGAGCCCGGGATCCCTCCTACGAGCAGTACTTC CSARARDPSYEQYF
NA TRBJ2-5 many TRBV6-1 TGTGCCAGCAGTGAAGGGGGGACGGAGTATGAGACCCAGTACTTC CASSEGGTEYETQYF
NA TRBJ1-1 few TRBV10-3 TGTGCCATCAGTGAAGGGGCAATGAACACTGAAGCTTTCTTT CAISEGAMNTEAFF
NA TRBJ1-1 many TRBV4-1 TGCGCCAGCAGCCAATATGTAGTAGGAAACAGAGGTGAAGCTTTCTTT CASSQYVVGNRGEAFF
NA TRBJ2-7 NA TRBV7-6 TGTGCCAGCAGTATAAACTTCCTTGCCTGCGAGCAGTACTTC CASSINFLACEQYF
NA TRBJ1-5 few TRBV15 TGTGCCACCAGCAGACTGACAGATGCGGGCAATCAGCCCCAGCATTTT CATSRLTDAGNQPQHF
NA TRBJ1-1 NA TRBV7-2 TGTGCCAGCTCTTTTCCCTGGGACAATGAAGCTTTCTTT CASSFPWDNEAFF
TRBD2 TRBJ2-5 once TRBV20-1 TGCAGTGCTAGCCTCACCGGGACTAGCATGGAGACCCAGTACTTC CSASLTGTSMETQYF
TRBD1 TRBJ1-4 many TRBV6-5 TGTGCCAGCAGTTACGGGGGACAGTATGAAAAACTGTTTTTT CASSYGGQYEKLFF
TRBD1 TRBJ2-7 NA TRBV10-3 TGTGCCATCACCGGAGGGGTCGGGACAGGGGTGTTCAATGAGCAGTACTTC CAITGGVGTGVFNEQYF
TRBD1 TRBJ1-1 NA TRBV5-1 TGCGCCAGCAGCTTCGGGACAGAATTGAACACTGAAGCTTTCTTT CASSFGTELNTEAFF
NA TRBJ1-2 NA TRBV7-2 TGTGCCAGCAGCCACGATAAAGGAGATGGCTACACCTTC CASSHDKGDGYTF
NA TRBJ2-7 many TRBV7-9 TGTGCCAGCAGCCCCTCGGGACAATTCTACGAGCAGTACTTC CASSPSGQFYEQYF
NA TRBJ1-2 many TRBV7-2 TGTGCCAGCAGCTTAGCCAGCGGCTATGGCTACACCTTC CASSLASGYGYTF
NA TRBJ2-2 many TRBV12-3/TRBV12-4 TGTGCCAGCAGTTTGGGGGGTTTCACCGGGGAGCTGTTTTTT CASSLGGFTGELFF
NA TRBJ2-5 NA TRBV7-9 TGTGCCAGCAGCTTGGATCTGGAAGGGGAGACCCAGTACTTC CASSLDLEGETQYF
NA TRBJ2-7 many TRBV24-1 TGTGCCACCAGTGGAGGAGGGGGCCAGTACGAGCAGTACTTC CATSGGGGQYEQYF
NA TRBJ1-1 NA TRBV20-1 TGCAGTGCTGTGGACGGGGAGAACACTGAAGCTTTCTTT CSAVDGENTEAFF
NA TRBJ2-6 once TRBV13 TGTGCCAGCACCACCTTTTCTGGGGCTGGGGCCAACGTCCTGACTTTC CASTTFSGAGANVLTF
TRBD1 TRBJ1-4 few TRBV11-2 TGTGCCAGCAGCCAAGGGACAGGGGACGAAAAACTGTTTTTT CASSQGTGDEKLFF
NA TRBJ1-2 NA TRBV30 TGTGCCTGGAGTGAAGTGGAGGGCTACACCTTC CAWSEVEGYTF
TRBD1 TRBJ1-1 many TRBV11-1 TGTGCCAGCAGCCAGGACAGGGGTGAAGCTTTCTTT CASSQDRGEAFF
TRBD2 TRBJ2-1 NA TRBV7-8 TGTGCCAGCAGCTTAGCGACTAGCGGGAATGAGCAGTTCTTC CASSLATSGNEQFF
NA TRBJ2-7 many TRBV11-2 TGTGCCAGCAGCTTAAGGCTCAACAGGGAAGCTGCCGAGCAGTACTTC CASSLRLNREAAEQYF
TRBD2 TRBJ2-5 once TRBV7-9 TGTGCCAGCAGCCCCCGGAATAGCGGGACAGAGACCCAGTACTTC CASSPRNSGTETQYF
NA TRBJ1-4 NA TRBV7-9 TGTGCCAGCAGGGGTAGGGCTGTCTTAGGTGAAAAACTGTTTTTT CASRGRAVLGEKLFF
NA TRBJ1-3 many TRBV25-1 TGTGCCAGCAGTGACCTTACCGATACTGGAAACACCATATATTTT CASSDLTDTGNTIYF